This entry is about one TCR beta chain. There is no known antigen for this receptor. No qualities accompany the bases; no much larger clone lies one base away. The trial excluded patients who had a history of autoimmune disease or were on systemic immunosuppression. In every dose cohort, peripheral blood was drawn for TCR sequencing at baseline, cycle 4 day 1, and cycle 7 day 1. Samples were obtained from an open-label, multicenter, first-in-human phase I dose-escalation trial of ivuxolimab. Adults with locally advanced or metastatic melanoma, renal cell carcinoma, hepatocellular carcinoma or head and neck squamous cell carcinoma were enrolled in the trial. Before TCR sequencing, CD4+ and CD8+ T cells were separately sorted from peripheral blood. Via the germline V gene, CDR1 is SGDLS and CDR2 YYNGEE. The V and J ends are trimmed by 0 bases and 5 bases, leaving 9 bases between them. Measured from the cysteine to the phenylalanine, the CDR3 is 13 residues long. Just the 39-base CDR3 DNA is kept, in frame starting at base 1.

This entry is derived from a study of OX40 agonist ivuxolimab in advanced cancers. Broadly, across the study: Ivuxolimab was a fully human IgG2 agonistic monoclonal antibody targeting the costimulatory receptor OX40 (CD134). Patients were allowed to have had prior anti-PD-1, anti-PD-L1 or anti-CTLA-4 therapy, and 40% to 45% of the dose-escalation patients had been treated with checkpoint inhibitors. In the dose-escalation cohort, roughly 80% of patients were male, and the mean age was approximately 64 years, with a range of roughly 20 to 80. Intravenous ivuxolimab was administered to patients every 2 weeks at six dose levels: 0.01, 0.1, 0.3, 1.5, 3 and 10 mg/kg. Partial responses occurred in three dose-escalation patients, of whom one had hepatocellular carcinoma and two had cutaneous melanoma. The purpose of peripheral TCRbeta sequencing was to test whether ivuxolimab changed TCR sequence diversity and led to clonal T-cell expansion. Of the approximately 50 patients in dose escalation, 19 had hepatocellular carcinoma, approximately 15 had melanoma, 9 had renal cell carcinoma and 9 had head and neck cancer. The monotherapy dose-escalation portion (N of about 50 patients) of the phase I ivuxolimab trial is reported in the paper.

Overall study outcomes, separate from this receptor: In partial responders in the 0.1-3.0 mg/kg groups, normalized peripheral clonal expansion was found to be among the lowest, especially among CD8+ T cells. After ivuxolimab, expanded clones were on average more numerous among CD8+ T cells than among CD4+ T cells. At doses of 0.1 to 3.0 mg/kg, clonal expansion of both CD4+ and CD8+ blood T cells was observed from baseline to week 6. The antigen specificity of the peripheral T cells that underwent clonal expansion was not determined. Low levels of normalized T-cell clonal expansion were also seen in some patients who did not respond.

For sequencing of the TCRbeta CDR3 region, genomic DNA was extracted from the sorted cells. The immunoSEQ Assay was used for sequencing of TCRbeta CDR3 regions. TCRdb took this table from immuneACCESS and kept in-frame rearrangements with V and J called. Such tables lack part of the clones; where checked against another copy, unresolved V genes explain under half of the gap, and the rest is unexplained. This sample gives about 30,000 clones in total; 80% to 85% of them show up just once. Of the sample, under 25% is held by the ten largest clones. Specimen: CD4+ or CD8+ T cells sorted from blood, collected in a trial of the OX40 agonist ivuxolimab. The sequence derives from an adult with an advanced solid tumor such as melanoma, head and neck, liver or kidney cancer. This chain joins TRBV9 to TRBJ2-7; TRBD1 is possibly the D segment (5 matching bases). The CDR3 protein: CASSVAVGDEQYF. The nucleotide sequence is given as TGTGCCAGCAGCGTAGCTGTAGGGGACGAGCAGTACTTC.